These 27 T cell receptor beta chains originate from one sample sequenced in a study of cytomegalovirus exposure and HLA in healthy donors. Vbeta (60) and Jbeta (13) primers were used in the PCR. The table came from immunoSEQ multiplex PCR; TCRdb's copy has only in-frame clones and leaves some out. The listing records more than 35,000 clones. Sequenced material: PBMCs. The source of these receptors is a young man in good health and CMV-seronegative.

V gene TRBV21-1 combines with J gene TRBJ2-7; the D call in the table, TRBD1, was not verified against the DNA. TRBV21-1 is a listed pseudogene. The CDR3 consists of 20 residues. CDR3 bases: TGTGCCAGCAGAAAAGCTGAGGGACAGGGGGCTCTAGAGCTAAACTACGAGCAGTACTTC. Translating gives CASRKAEGQGALELNYEQYF.

This sequence joins TRBV29-1 and TRBJ2-3, with 9 bases lining up with TRBD2. There are 16 residues in the CDR3. J gave up 1 base and V 5 bases, and 10 bases lay outside the gene matches. Germline CDR1 SQVTM, CDR2 ANQGSEA. CDR3 protein: CSVSLLSGRGTDTQYF. CDR3 in DNA: TGCAGCGTTTCCCTTCTTAGCGGGAGAGGCACAGATACGCAGTATTTT.

The chain joins TRBV15 to TRBJ1-5; D is possibly TRBD1 (6 bases). Trimming took 2 bases from V and 9 from J, leaving 14 bases between them. The CDR3 contains 14 residues. Germline V gives CDR1 LNHNV, CDR2 YYDKDF (reference sequence). CDR3 bases: TGTGCCACCAGCAGATTTACAGGGTTAGGGCCCCAGCATTTT. The encoded protein is CATSRFTGLGPQHF.

The chain couples TRBV5-4 to TRBJ1-5, with 11 bases matching TRBD1. V lost 4 bases and J lost 3; bases outside the gene matches: 9. CDR1 and CDR2 from the germline V gene are SGHNT and YYREEE (reference sequence). The CDR3 loop spans 17 amino acids. As DNA, the CDR3 is TGTGCCAGCAGCCCAAGGACAGGGGGCAGGTTCAATCAGCCCCAGCATTTT. This sequence encodes CASSPRTGGRFNQPQHF.

The gene calls are TRBV27 and TRBJ2-5, with D perhaps TRBD1 (6 bases). The length of the CDR3 is 16 residues. The germline V gene encodes CDR1 MNHEY and CDR2 SMNVEV (reference sequence). V was trimmed by 8 bases and J by 2 bases, leaving 21 bases between them. The CDR3 DNA reads TGTGCCAGCCCTGCAGGGCCCGGGACACCTCAAGAGACCCAGTACTTC. It specifies CASPAGPGTPQETQYF.

The rearrangement uses TRBV5-6 and TRBJ2-7; 9 nucleotides align to TRBD2. Trimming took 4 bases from V and 3 from J; bases not matched to a gene: 11. Germline assignment: CDR1 SGHDT and CDR2 YYEEEE. CDR3 length: 16 amino acids. Here the CDR3 DNA reads TGTGCCAGCAGCCTAGCGGGACAGCAGCCAGTCTACGAGCAGTACTTC. This codes for CASSLAGQQPVYEQYF.

The V call is TRBV9, the J call TRBJ1-5; the D is unclear. Germline loops: CDR1 SGDLS, CDR2 YYNGEE. The CDR3 covers 12 residues. The germline V and J ends were trimmed by 3 bases and 4 bases, with 5 bases remaining between them. CDR3 sequence (DNA): TGTGCCAGCAGCGCTCCGAATCAGCCCCAGCATTTT. Translating gives CASSAPNQPQHF.

The rearrangement joins TRBV6-5 to TRBJ1-4; unclear D gene. The germline V gene encodes CDR1 MNHEY and CDR2 SVGAGI. CDR3 length: 14 residues. V lost 2 bases to trimming and J lost 8 bases, with 12 bases between them. The CDR3 bases are TGTGCCAGCAGTTACCGGGGAGGGAGGGAAAAACTGTTTTTT. It codes for CASSYRGGREKLFF.

The rearrangement uses TRBV4-2 and TRBJ1-2, with 7 bases aligning to TRBD1. The CDR3 covers 14 residues. The V segment lost 4 bases and the J segment 3 bases; nucleotides outside the gene matches: 5. Germline lookup yields CDR1 LGHNA and CDR2 YNFKEQ. Written as DNA, the CDR3 is TGTGCCAGCAGCCCAAGAGACAGGGACTATGGCTACACCTTC. Translated: CASSPRDRDYGYTF.

The gene calls are TRBV4-1 and TRBJ2-1; 9 bases are a match to TRBD2. V lost 5 bases and J lost 0; bases outside the gene matches: 5. Germline-derived CDR1 and CDR2 are MGHRA and YSYEKL. This CDR3 is 16 amino acids long. The CDR3 DNA is TGCGCCAGCAGCATCCGGACTAGCGTCTCCTACAATGAGCAGTTCTTC. Its protein product is CASSIRTSVSYNEQFF.

This rearrangement joins TRBV7-2 to TRBJ2-7; 7 nucleotides match TRBD2. This CDR3 has 13 amino acids. The V gene's germline CDR1 is SGHTA and CDR2 FQGNSA. The trim removed 5 bases at V and 6 bases at J, leaving 7 bases unmatched. The CDR3 nucleotides are TGTGCCAGCAGCCGACCGGGGGAGGGCGAGCAGTACTTC. Translation: CASSRPGEGEQYF. The full variable domain, completed using reference TRBV7-2 and TRBJ2-7, is GAGVSQSPSNKVTEKGKDVELRCDPISGHTALYWYRQSLGQGLEFLIYFQGNSAPDKSGLPSDRFSAERTGGSVSTLTIQRTQQEDSAVYLCASSRPGEGEQYFGPGTRLTVT.

The rearrangement uses TRBV5-1 and TRBJ1-2; 9 bases fit TRBD1. In germline, CDR1 is SGHRS, CDR2 YFSETQ. This CDR3 spans 15 amino acids. V was pared by 0 bases and J by 7 bases, with 7 bases of the junction left unmatched. The CDR3 spells CASSLGQQGATGYTF. The CDR3 nucleotides read TGCGCCAGCAGCTTGGGTCAACAGGGGGCGACTGGCTACACCTTC.

The chain employs TRBV30 and TRBJ1-6; TRBD1 aligns across 8 bases. Per germline, CDR1 GTSNPN and CDR2 SVGIG (reference sequence). Trimming cost V 7 bases and J 0 bases; bases outside gene matches: 5. The CDR3 sequence is 15 residues long. The CDR3 region is CASGQESSYNSPLHF. As DNA, the CDR3 is TGTGCCTCGGGACAGGAGAGCTCCTATAATTCACCCCTCCACTTT.

The rearrangement uses TRBV7-6 and TRBJ2-7, with 14 bases aligning to TRBD2. The V segment lost 2 bases and the J segment 5 bases; nucleotides outside the gene matches: 2. CDR1 and CDR2 from the germline V gene are SGHVS and FNYEAQ. The CDR3 is made up of 15 amino acids. CDR3 sequence: CASSLSTSGRDEQYF. For the CDR3, the DNA is TGTGCCAGCAGCTTATCGACTAGCGGGAGGGACGAGCAGTACTTC.

V usage is TRBV29-1 and J usage is TRBJ1-4; the D gene is possibly TRBD1 (6 bases). This CDR3 has 11 amino acids. V lost 7 bases and J lost 7, with 10 bases in between. Germline assignment: CDR1 SQVTM and CDR2 ANQGSEA. The CDR3 DNA is TGCAGCGCAGGGGCCGGTGAAAAACTGTTTTTT. It is translated as CSAGAGEKLFF.

The V call is TRBV10-1, the J call TRBJ2-6; 10 positions match TRBD1. The junction had 0 bases not matched to a gene; V was cut back by 4 bases and J by 0 bases. Germline CDR1 is WNHNN and CDR2 is SYGVQD (reference sequence). There are 16 residues in the CDR3. The DNA of the CDR3 is TGCGCCAGCAGTGGGACAGGGGGCTCTGGGGCCAACGTCCTGACTTTC. Amino acids: CASSGTGGSGANVLTF.

The CDR3 reads CASRLTTNTGELFF. In nucleotides, the CDR3 is TGCGCCAGCAGGCTTACTACCAACACCGGGGAGCTGTTTTTT. The gene calls are TRBV5-1 and TRBJ2-2; D uncertain. The CDR3 contains 14 residues. V lost 5 bases, J lost 2 bases, and 10 bases lay in between. The germline gives CDR1 SGHRS, CDR2 YFSETQ. Variable domain in full (rest from reference TRBV5-1 and TRBJ2-2): KAGVTQTPRYLIKTRGQQVTLSCSPISGHRSVSWYQQTPGQGLQFLFEYFSETQRNKGNFPGRFSGRQFSNSRSEMNVSTLELGDSALYLCASRLTTNTGELFFGEGSRLTVL.

The V and J genes are TRBV6-1 and TRBJ2-2; D perhaps matches TRBD1 (6 bases). Germline CDR1 MNHNS, CDR2 SASEGT. The CDR3 totals 15 residues. Deletions cut 1 base from V and 3 bases from J, with 9 bases between. The CDR3 nucleotides are TGTGCCAGCAGTGAAGGGGGGCGGTACACCGGGGAGCTGTTTTTT. Translated: CASSEGGRYTGELFF.

J is TRBJ1-2 and V is TRBV5-5; 9 bases fit TRBD1. This CDR3 spans 16 amino acids. The J segment lost 6 bases and the V segment lost 4 bases, leaving 13 bases of the junction unmatched. CDR1 and CDR2 from the germline V gene are SGHKS and YYEKEE (reference sequence). The CDR3 loop is CASSVGVPTGGNGYTF. The CDR3 DNA is TGTGCCAGCAGCGTGGGGGTTCCAACAGGGGGCAATGGCTACACCTTC. Looking up the rest from reference TRBV5-5 and TRBJ1-2 gives the full variable domain: DAGVTQSPTHLIKTRGQQVTLRCSPISGHKSVSWYQQVLGQGPQFIFQYYEKEERGRGNFPDRFSARQFPNYSSELNVNALLLGDSALYLCASSVGVPTGGNGYTFGSGTRLTVV.

This rearrangement joins TRBV29-1 to TRBJ2-1, with D possibly being TRBD1 (6 bases). The CDR3 spans 13 residues. The V end lost 5 bases, the J end lost 5 bases, and 13 bases lay between the germline ends. The germline V gene has CDR1 SQVTM and CDR2 ANQGSEA. In DNA, the CDR3 is TGCAGCGTTCGGTCTGGACAGCACAATGAGCAGTTCTTC. This translates into CSVRSGQHNEQFF.

CDR3 region: CASELQGALTYEQYF. CDR3 in DNA: TGTGCCAGCGAACTCCAGGGGGCCCTCACCTACGAGCAGTACTTC. V gene TRBV2 combines with J gene TRBJ2-7; TRBD1 matches at 8 bases. V shed 8 bases, J shed 2 bases, and the junction held 11 bases outside the gene matches. In germline, CDR1 is SNHLY, CDR2 FYNNEI. The CDR3 is 15 amino acids.

The chain joins TRBV6-1 to TRBJ1-1; TRBD1 is a possible D gene (6 bases). CDR1 and CDR2 (germline): MNHNS, SASEGT. This CDR3 region has 12 residues. V gave up 6 bases and J gave up 11 bases, with 16 bases separating them. This chain's CDR3 is CASSNTGSGAFF. The DNA for the CDR3 is TGTGCCAGCAGCAACACAGGGTCGGGGGCTTTCTTT.

The rearrangement uses TRBV9 and TRBJ1-1, with 12 nucleotides matching TRBD1. Germline CDR1 and CDR2: SGDLS and YYNGEE. The CDR3 is 17 residues long. The V and J ends lost 1 base and 3 bases, in that order; junction bases with no gene match: 7. This CDR3 is CASSVWGQGARDTEAFF. The CDR3, as DNA: TGTGCCAGCAGCGTATGGGGACAGGGGGCGCGTGACACTGAAGCTTTCTTT.

About this clone itself: The junction departs from germline at one end; a sequencing error may be responsible. The chain joins TRBV28 to TRBJ1-2; TRBD1 aligns across 7 bases. The CDR3 loop spans 13 amino acids. Germline values: CDR1 MDHEN, CDR2 SYDVKM. The CDR3 reads CDSRETGNYGYTF. CDR3 nucleotide sequence: TGTGACAGCAGGGAGACAGGGAACTATGGCTACACCTTC.

The V gene is TRBV5-4, the J gene TRBJ2-2; D not resolved. This CDR3 comprises 15 residues. Germline V CDR1 and CDR2: SGHNT, YYREEE (reference sequence). With 0 bases removed from V and 6 bases from J, the gap between germline ends came to 12 bases. CDR3: CASSLESSGAGELFF. CDR3 coding DNA: TGTGCCAGCAGCTTGGAGAGTTCGGGTGCCGGGGAGCTGTTTTTT. The variable domain in full, completed from reference TRBV5-4 and TRBJ2-2, reads ETGVTQSPTHLIKTRGQQVTLRCSSQSGHNTVSWYQQALGQGPQFIFQYYREEENGRGNFPPRFSGLQFPNYSSELNVNALELDDSALYLCASSLESSGAGELFFGEGSRLTVL.

This chain joins TRBV27 and TRBJ1-1; D may be TRBD1 (5 bases). The V gene's germline CDR1 is MNHEY and CDR2 SMNVEV (reference sequence). The ends were cut back, 3 bases at V and 2 bases at J, with 10 bases in the middle. This CDR3 is 14 amino acids long. The CDR3 sequence is CASSFNRLNTEAFF. The CDR3 DNA reads TGTGCCAGCAGTTTCAACAGGCTAAACACTGAAGCTTTCTTT.

The rearrangement joins TRBV14 to TRBJ2-5; the match to TRBD1 covers 7 bases. Germline V gene data show CDR1 as SGHDN and CDR2 as FVKESK. V trimming: 3 bases; J trimming: 5 bases; junction bases outside the gene matches: 6. The CDR3 covers 14 residues. The CDR3 region is CASSHWTGPETQYF. The CDR3 bases are TGTGCCAGCAGCCATTGGACAGGACCGGAGACCCAGTACTTC.